Listed below are T cell receptor beta chains from one sample, sequenced in a study of CD8 T cells in Susac syndrome. Each CDR3 protein gets one entry after TCRdb re-called the immunoSEQ multiplex PCR reads with MiXCR. This table has about 57,000 distinct CDR3 sequences, roughly 93% appearing once. The sequencing input was CD8+ T cells from PBMCs. The receptors here all came from a human donor with multiple sclerosis. Both conserved end residues are part of each CDR3. The D gene is left open where the match is weak. Clone size is stated in some rows and not others, as once, few, many or a class when expanded.

TRBV5-1,.,TRBJ2-2,.,CASSFPTGEDTGELFF,TGCGCCAGCAGCTTCCCAACAGGGGAGGACACCGGGGAGCTGTTTTTT
TRBV7-9,.,TRBJ2-7,TRBD2,CASSGKGTGGTYEQYF,TGTGCCAGCAGCGGCAAGGGTACGGGGGGGACTTACGAGCAGTACTTC
TRBV4-1,once,TRBJ2-3,TRBD2,CASASGGETDTQYF,TGCGCCAGCGCGAGCGGGGGGGAAACAGATACGCAGTATTTT
TRBV15,.,TRBJ1-3,.,CATSSLGKGAGNTIYF,TGTGCCACCAGCAGCTTGGGGAAGGGGGCTGGAAACACCATATATTTT
TRBV7-9,.,TRBJ1-1,.,CASSLAQGPNTEAFF,TGTGCCAGCAGCTTAGCGCAGGGGCCGAACACTGAAGCTTTCTTT
TRBV6-1,.,TRBJ2-3,.,CASSEAAGAWTDTQYF,TGTGCCAGCAGTGAAGCTGCAGGGGCATGGACAGATACGCAGTATTTT
TRBV19,.,TRBJ2-1,TRBD2,CASSAGGGAVNEQFF,TGTGCCAGTAGTGCTGGCGGGGGGGCCGTCAATGAGCAGTTCTTC
TRBV2,.,TRBJ1-2,.,CASTDSNYGYTF,TGTGCCAGCACGGACAGCAACTATGGCTACACCTTC
TRBV6-5,.,TRBJ2-1,.,CASSYSGPNEQFF,TGTGCCAGCAGTTACTCGGGACCCAATGAGCAGTTCTTC
TRBV7-9,.,TRBJ1-1,.,CASTSNSVTTEAFF,TGTGCCAGCACCAGCAACAGTGTGACCACTGAAGCTTTCTTT
TRBV20-1,.,TRBJ1-5,.,CSAPSSPGGSQPQHF,TGCAGTGCTCCATCAAGTCCCGGAGGTAGTCAGCCCCAGCATTTT
TRBV6-1,.,TRBJ2-1,TRBD2,CASSSGGANEQFF,TGTGCCAGCAGTAGCGGGGGGGCTAATGAGCAGTTCTTC
TRBV30,.,TRBJ1-1,.,CAGKKNTEAFF,TGTGCCGGGAAGAAGAACACTGAAGCTTTCTTT
TRBV25-1,.,TRBJ2-1,.,CASSEKDGVEEQFF,TGTGCCAGCAGTGAAAAGGATGGGGTGGAGGAGCAGTTCTTC
TRBV4-1,.,TRBJ2-1,.,CASSGPIGNEQFF,TGCGCCAGCTCCGGGCCCATCGGGAATGAGCAGTTCTTC
TRBV5-1,.,TRBJ2-7,.,CASSPTVLDEQYF,TGCGCCAGCAGCCCCACGGTTCTCGACGAGCAGTACTTC
TRBV16,.,TRBJ2-7,TRBD2,CASSQVPGLGYEQYF,TGTGCCAGCAGCCAAGTTCCAGGACTAGGCTACGAGCAGTACTTC
TRBV7-9,.,TRBJ1-3,.,CASSLILGGHGNTIYF,TGTGCCAGCAGCTTAATTCTGGGAGGGCACGGAAACACCATATATTTT
TRBV9,once,TRBJ2-7,.,CASSVEGQVNYEQYF,TGTGCCAGCAGCGTAGAGGGGCAGGTAAACTACGAGCAGTACTTC
TRBV4-1,.,TRBJ2-1,TRBD2,CASSHRLAGDYNEQFF,TGCGCCAGCAGCCACCGCCTAGCGGGGGACTACAATGAGCAGTTCTTC
TRBV15,few,TRBJ2-7,TRBD2,CATSRRGAGGNYEQYF,TGTGCCACCAGCAGGCGTGGTGCGGGGGGGAACTACGAGCAGTACTTC
TRBV12-3/TRBV12-4,.,TRBJ1-1,TRBD1,CASSPGGGGEAFF,TGTGCCAGCAGTCCAGGGGGGGGAGGTGAAGCTTTCTTT
TRBV6-1,.,TRBJ2-2,TRBD2,CASSELAGSGGELFF,TGTGCCAGCAGTGAACTAGCGGGGTCTGGCGGGGAGCTGTTTTTT
TRBV2,.,TRBJ1-4,TRBD1,CASSVFPGQLNEKLFF,TGTGCCAGCAGTGTATTTCCGGGACAGCTTAATGAAAAACTGTTTTTT
TRBV19,.,TRBJ2-6,.,CASSMFVGTGANVLTF,TGTGCCAGTAGTATGTTTGTGGGCACCGGGGCCAACGTCCTGACTTTC
TRBV2,.,TRBJ2-3,TRBD2,CASTLTSGAGDTQYF,TGTGCCAGCACTCTGACTAGCGGGGCTGGAGATACGCAGTATTTT
TRBV12-3/TRBV12-4,.,TRBJ2-1,TRBD2,CASRALAGGPHEQFF,TGTGCCAGCAGGGCCCTAGCGGGGGGGCCCCATGAGCAGTTCTTC
TRBV4-1,.,TRBJ2-1,TRBD2,CASSQDIGTSGGTGEQFF,TGCGCCAGCAGCCAAGATATAGGGACTAGCGGGGGGACGGGAGAGCAGTTCTTC
TRBV6-1,.,TRBJ1-5,.,CASSELGFDSNQPQHF,TGTGCCAGCAGTGAATTGGGGTTCGATAGCAATCAGCCCCAGCATTTT
TRBV30,.,TRBJ1-1,TRBD1,CAWSAGTEKNTEAFF,TGTGCCTGGAGTGCCGGGACAGAGAAGAACACTGAAGCTTTCTTT
TRBV4-3,.,TRBJ1-1,TRBD1,CASSQRDRTPTEAFF,TGCGCCAGCAGCCAAAGGGACAGGACCCCCACTGAAGCTTTCTTT
TRBV6-1,.,TRBJ1-1,.,CARSPTENTEAFF,TGTGCCAGAAGTCCGACAGAGAACACTGAAGCTTTCTTT
TRBV12-3/TRBV12-4,.,TRBJ2-3,TRBD2,CASRPWAGDPTDTQYF,TGTGCCAGCAGACCCTGGGCGGGGGACCCCACAGATACGCAGTATTTT
TRBV18,.,TRBJ1-1,TRBD1,CASSPRVAMGTGNNTEAFF,TGTGCCAGCTCACCACGAGTCGCTATGGGGACAGGGAATAACACTGAAGCTTTCTTT
TRBV15,.,TRBJ2-4,TRBD1,CATSSRDRGLLGIQYF,TGTGCCACCAGCAGCCGGGACAGGGGGCTTTTGGGCATTCAGTACTTC
TRBV7-2,.,TRBJ2-7,TRBD2,CASSGRGLAGSYEQYF,TGTGCCAGCAGCGGACGCGGACTAGCGGGGTCCTACGAGCAGTACTTC
TRBV27,.,TRBJ2-1,TRBD2,CASSPGLAGGYEQFF,TGTGCCAGCAGTCCAGGACTAGCGGGGGGGTATGAGCAGTTCTTC
TRBV30,.,TRBJ2-2,.,CAWSVLSGELFF,TGTGCCTGGAGTGTATTGTCCGGGGAGCTGTTTTTT
TRBV7-9,once,TRBJ2-4,.,CASSAPTRAKNIQYF,TGTGCCAGCAGCGCCCCGACCAGGGCCAAAAACATTCAGTACTTC
TRBV27,.,TRBJ1-2,TRBD1,CASSITGGTYGYTF,TGTGCCAGCAGTATTACAGGGGGGACCTATGGCTACACCTTC
TRBV30,.,TRBJ2-6,.,CACHSGAGANVLTF,TGTGCCTGCCATTCGGGGGCTGGGGCCAACGTCCTGACTTTC
TRBV6-4,.,TRBJ2-3,TRBD2,CASSDSAGGPTDTQYF,TGTGCCAGCAGTGACTCGGCGGGGGGGCCTACAGATACGCAGTATTTT
TRBV15,.,TRBJ2-3,TRBD2,CATSRERGGTDTQYF,TGTGCCACCAGCAGAGAGCGGGGGGGCACAGATACGCAGTATTTT
TRBV20-1,.,TRBJ2-5,TRBD1,CSARDGDRGSETQYF,TGCAGTGCTAGAGATGGGGACAGGGGATCGGAGACCCAGTACTTC
TRBV15,.,TRBJ1-6,TRBD1,CATSSRGQGGNSPLHF,TGTGCCACCAGCTCAAGAGGACAGGGTGGAAATTCACCCCTCCACTTT
TRBV9,.,TRBJ2-3,TRBD2,CASGSGATSTDTQYF,TGTGCCAGCGGAAGCGGGGCCACTAGCACAGATACGCAGTATTTT
TRBV7-9,.,TRBJ1-2,.,CASSPDYGYTF,TGTGCCAGCAGCCCTGACTATGGCTACACCTTC
TRBV20-1,.,TRBJ2-7,.,CSARDFRTKRSYEQYF,TGCAGTGCTCGGGACTTCCGCACCAAAAGGAGCTACGAGCAGTACTTC
TRBV4-1,.,TRBJ1-2,.,CASSHTPQGVGYGYTF,TGCGCCAGCAGCCATACCCCTCAAGGCGTGGGCTATGGCTACACCTTC
TRBV7-2,.,TRBJ2-3,.,CASSPRGGGEYTDTQYF,TGTGCCAGCAGTCCTAGGGGTGGCGGGGAGTACACAGATACGCAGTATTTT
TRBV5-4,.,TRBJ1-2,TRBD1,CASSRTGYHGYTF,TGTGCCAGCAGCCGGACAGGGTATCATGGCTACACCTTC
TRBV6-2/TRBV6-3,.,TRBJ2-1,TRBD1,CASSPGQGSSYNEQFF,TGTGCCAGCAGTCCAGGACAGGGAAGCTCCTACAATGAGCAGTTCTTC
TRBV12-3/TRBV12-4,.,TRBJ2-1,.,CASSLPHEQQFF,TGTGCCAGCAGTCTACCACATGAGCAGCAGTTCTTC
TRBV14,.,TRBJ1-6,.,CASSQSPGGTLHF,TGTGCCAGCAGCCAATCCCCCGGGGGGACCCTCCACTTT
TRBV28,.,TRBJ2-7,TRBD1,CASSPHMTGLRREQYF,TGTGCCAGCAGTCCTCATATGACAGGGTTGAGGCGCGAGCAGTACTTC